This T cell receptor (beta chain) was documented in a study of blood T cell repertoires in COVID-19. V lost 5 bases, J lost 7 bases, and 13 bases stayed unmatched. Germline V gene sequence: CDR1 SGHNT, CDR2 YYREEE (reference sequence). The CDR3 runs to 16 residues. TCRdb's copy holds only in-frame clones and misses some; the assay was immunoSEQ multiplex PCR. The table lists approximately 310,000 clones, 70% to 90% of them singletons. The recovered donors of Cohort 3 showed two negative PCRs, clearance, or symptom resolution. V and J are TRBV5-4 and TRBJ2-7; 12 nucleotides match TRBD1. This TCR came from a man aged 30-40 years who had recovered from COVID-19. The sequenced material came from PBMCs or T cells enriched from blood (not recorded which). CDR3 in amino acids: CASSPRTGTGGEEQYF. CDR3 DNA: TGTGCCAGCAGTCCGAGGACCGGGACAGGGGGCGAGGAGCAGTACTTC.